These 27 T cell receptor beta chains share one sample of origin, sequenced in a study of OX40 agonist ivuxolimab in advanced cancers. TCRdb keeps only in-frame clones here, not all; method: immunoSEQ multiplex PCR. Of some 70,000 clones listed, 80% were seen once; the top ten hold roughly 8%. The sample in question was CD4+ or CD8+ T cells sorted from blood, obtained in a trial of the OX40 agonist ivuxolimab. The source of these receptors is an adult with an advanced solid tumor such as melanoma, head and neck, liver or kidney cancer.

The chain joins TRBV10-3 to TRBJ2-3; TRBD2 matches at 8 bases. V lost 8 bases, J lost 5 bases, and 6 bases stayed unmatched. The CDR3 extends over 13 amino acids. Germline lookup yields CDR1 ENHRY and CDR2 SYGVKD. The CDR3: CAIQRGLEDTQYF. CDR3 DNA: TGTGCCATCCAGCGGGGACTAGAAGATACGCAGTATTTT.

The chain joins TRBV5-4 to TRBJ2-4; 7 nucleotides agree with TRBD1. The CDR3 is made up of 14 amino acids. V lost 4 bases to trimming and J lost 3 bases; unmatched junction nucleotides: 4. CDR1 is SGHNT and CDR2 is YYREEE in the germline V gene (reference sequence). CDR3 bases: TGTGCCAGCAGCCCCCGGGACAGCAAAAACATTCAGTACTTC. It yields the protein CASSPRDSKNIQYF.

This clone was detected only once. The chain has TRBV6-1 and TRBJ2-6; D unresolved. This CDR3 contains 18 residues. Germline V CDR1 and CDR2: MNHNS, SASEGT. Trimming took off 1 base at V and 0 bases at J, with 13 bases between the two ends. DNA for the CDR3: TGTGCCAGCAGTGAAGGGGTCGGAGTAGGCTCTGGGGCCAACGTCCTGACTTTC. Translated, it gives CASSEGVGVGSGANVLTF.

The rearrangement joins TRBV9 to TRBJ2-1; TRBD2 might be the D (5 bases). Trimming shortened V by 3 bases and J by 3 bases, and 16 bases separated the two germline ends. The length of the CDR3 is 16 residues. Germline V CDR1 and CDR2: SGDLS, YYNGEE. CDR3 in DNA: TGTGCCAGCAGCGGCGGAGCGGAGATTTTCTACAATGAGCAGTTCTTC. Its protein product is CASSGGAEIFYNEQFF.

This clone has a handful of counts. J is TRBJ1-3 and V is TRBV10-1; D is unresolved. The germline V gene encodes CDR1 WNHNN and CDR2 SYGVQD (reference sequence). The CDR3 sequence is 14 residues long. V lost 6 bases and J 1 base, leaving 10 bases between the germline ends. The CDR3, as DNA: TGCGCCAGCAGCCCTACCCGATCTGGAAACACCATATATTTT. Its translation is CASSPTRSGNTIYF.

The genes are TRBV21-1 and TRBJ2-7; TRBD2 reflects the table's D call only, with no check against the DNA. TRBV21-1 is a pseudogene segment. The CDR3 is 15 amino acids. CDR3: CASRHRGGRSYEQYV. The CDR3 bases are TGTGCCAGCCGCCATCGGGGGGGTCGTTCCTACGAGCAGTACGTC.

The gene calls are TRBV5-1 and TRBJ2-7; 9 bases align to TRBD1. CDR3 length: 15 residues. V was pared by 0 bases and J by 3 bases, with 4 bases of the junction left unmatched. Germline V gives CDR1 SGHRS, CDR2 YFSETQ. The CDR3 region has the DNA TGCGCCAGCAGCTTGGTGGACAGGGGTCTCTACGAGCAGTACTTC. Protein product: CASSLVDRGLYEQYF.

The gene calls are TRBV7-3 and TRBJ2-3; 8 positions agree with TRBD2. The CDR3 is made up of 18 amino acids. Germline CDR1 SGHTA, CDR2 FQGTGA. With V trimmed by 0 bases and J by 2 bases, 10 bases remained unmatched. The CDR3 loop reads CASSLTGEGAGVTDTQYF. The CDR3 DNA reads as TGTGCCAGCAGCTTAACGGGAGAAGGAGCGGGAGTCACAGATACGCAGTATTTT.

The chain uses TRBV7-3 and TRBJ2-2, with TRBD1 as a possible D gene (6 bases). The length of the CDR3 is 16 residues. CDR1 is SGHTA, CDR2 FQGTGA, per germline. The V gene lost 5 bases and the J gene lost 6 bases, with 19 bases spanning the gap. The CDR3 sequence: CASSVQGSQLAGELFF. The CDR3, as DNA: TGTGCCAGCAGCGTCCAGGGGTCCCAACTTGCCGGGGAGCTGTTTTTT.

The chain recombines TRBV28 with TRBJ2-5; 12 positions match TRBD2. This CDR3 contains 15 residues. The trim removed 3 bases at V and 5 bases at J, leaving 4 bases unmatched. Looked up from germline, CDR1 is MDHEN and CDR2 is SYDVKM. CDR3 protein: CASSLTSGRGETQYF. In nucleotides, the CDR3 is TGTGCCAGCAGTTTGACTAGCGGGAGAGGGGAGACCCAGTACTTC.

The gene calls are TRBV7-2 and TRBJ2-7; tentative D call: TRBD1 (7 bases). This CDR3 region has 14 residues. Per the germline V gene, CDR1 is SGHTA and CDR2 is FQGNSA. Trimming took 7 bases from V and 3 from J, leaving 16 bases between them. The CDR3 bases are TGTGCCAGCAAACCAACCAGGGGGGACTACGAGCAGTACTTC. Translated, it gives CASKPTRGDYEQYF.

J is TRBJ2-1 and V is TRBV7-9; D not certain. V was shortened by 0 bases and J by 0 bases, with 6 bases between the two germline ends. The CDR3 consists of 15 residues. The germline V gene encodes CDR1 SEHNR and CDR2 FQNEAQ (reference sequence). The CDR3 reads CASSLAQSSYNEQFF. The CDR3 nucleotides read TGTGCCAGCAGCTTAGCGCAGAGCTCCTACAATGAGCAGTTCTTC.

This clone was seen more than once but under ten times. The chain is built from TRBV27 and TRBJ1-5, with a possible D match to TRBD1 (6 bases). Germline V gene data show CDR1 as MNHEY and CDR2 as SMNVEV (reference sequence). The V end lost 4 bases, the J end lost 6 bases, and 10 bases lay between the germline ends. This CDR3 is built from 13 residues. CDR3 DNA: TGTGCCAGCAGTTACAGGGCGAGTCAGCCCCAGCATTTT. It yields the protein CASSYRASQPQHF.

The chain recombines TRBV4-1 with TRBJ2-3, with D uncertain. V was trimmed by 4 bases and J by 9 bases, leaving 14 bases between them. This CDR3 spans 13 amino acids. Germline CDR1 MGHRA, CDR2 YSYEKL. CDR3 nucleotide sequence: TGCGCCAGCAGCCGGCTGGCCGCGGAGACGCAGTATTTT. Translated: CASSRLAAETQYF.

The chain is built from TRBV7-2 and TRBJ2-1, with TRBD2 as a possible D gene (6 bases). V lost 1 base, J lost 10 bases, and 14 bases lay in between. CDR3 length: 14 amino acids. Germline assignment: CDR1 SGHTA and CDR2 FQGNSA. CDR3 sequence (DNA): TGTGCCAGCAGCTTAGTCCTGTGGGGAGGCGAGCAGTTCTTC. It is translated as CASSLVLWGGEQFF.

The J gene is TRBJ2-7, the V gene TRBV2; the D gene could be TRBD1 or TRBD2 (7 bases each). In germline, CDR1 is SNHLY, CDR2 FYNNEI. Between the trimmed V and J ends, which lost 3 bases and 0 bases, there was a span of 12 bases. The CDR3 has 15 residues. This chain's CDR3 is CASSEGGGFSYEQYV. The CDR3 region has the DNA TGTGCCAGCAGTGAGGGAGGGGGCTTCTCCTACGAGCAGTACGTC.

The chain uses TRBV6-5 and TRBJ1-1, with 9 bases matching TRBD1. Germline V lookup: CDR1 MNHEY, CDR2 SVGAGI. J lost 10 bases, V lost 5 bases, and 8 bases had no gene match. This CDR3 region has 13 residues. The CDR3 region is CASSKPGQGIAFF. DNA of the CDR3: TGTGCCAGCAGTAAGCCGGGACAGGGTATAGCTTTCTTT.

This sequence joins TRBV28 and TRBJ2-5; D assignment may be TRBD1 or TRBD2 (6 bases each). Near its end, the DNA agrees better with TRBJ2-7, so the J call may be wrong. Germline-derived CDR1 and CDR2 are MDHEN and SYDVKM. CDR3 size: 14 residues. CDR3 residues: CASLGASDSYEQYF. The CDR3 nucleotides are TGTGCCAGCCTGGGGGCTAGCGACTCCTACGAGCAGTACTTC.

The V call is TRBV19, the J call TRBJ1-2; D remains ambiguous. The CDR3 contains 13 residues. The V gene lost 7 bases and the J gene lost 4 bases, with 13 bases spanning the gap. Germline-derived CDR1 and CDR2 are LNHDA and SQIVND (reference sequence). Written as DNA, the CDR3 is TGTGCCAGTACAAGGAGTTTGGGCTATGGCTACACCTTC. Residues: CASTRSLGYGYTF. The whole variable domain, remainder taken from reference TRBV19 and TRBJ1-2, is DGGITQSPKYLFRKEGQNVTLSCEQNLNHDAMYWYRQDPGQGLRLIYYSQIVNDFQKGDIAEGYSVSREKKESFPLTVTSAQKNPTAFYLCASTRSLGYGYTFGSGTRLTVV.

The chain is built from TRBV5-6 and TRBJ2-7; D gene uncertain. The germline CDR1 and CDR2 sequences are SGHDT and YYEEEE. CDR3 length equals 13 residues. V was cut by 0 bases and J by 3 bases, with 7 bases left in between. DNA of the CDR3: TGTGCCAGCAGCTTGGCCCTAGGCTACGAGCAGTACTTC. As protein: CASSLALGYEQYF.

The chain is built from TRBV6-1 and TRBJ1-2; unclear D gene. CDR1 and CDR2 from the germline V gene are MNHNS and SASEGT. The V end was cut by 5 bases, the J end by 7 bases, with 8 bases between. The CDR3 covers 11 residues. The CDR3 DNA reads TGTGCCAGCAGTACGTTGTTTGGCTACACCTTC. Its translation: CASSTLFGYTF.

CDR3 in DNA: TGTGCCAGCAGTCGGGACAGGACCTTCTCTGGAAACACCATATATTTT. Translation gives CASSRDRTFSGNTIYF. The chain is built from TRBV27 and TRBJ1-3; TRBD1 matches at 8 bases. The CDR3 covers 16 residues. The junction had 6 bases not matched to a gene; V was cut back by 5 bases and J by 0 bases. Germline CDR1 and CDR2: MNHEY and SMNVEV (reference sequence).

V is TRBV2 and J is TRBJ1-2; D unresolved. Germline CDR1 is SNHLY and CDR2 is FYNNEI. V lost 4 bases and J lost 11, with 14 bases in between. The CDR3 totals 12 residues. The CDR3 sequence is CASSVSRGGYTF. In DNA form, the CDR3 reads TGTGCCAGCAGTGTATCCCGGGGAGGTTACACCTTC.

The rearrangement uses TRBV6-6 and TRBJ2-3; a possible D gene is TRBD1 (5 bases). V lost 8 bases and J 5 bases, leaving 14 bases between the germline ends. In germline, CDR1 is MNHNY, CDR2 SVGAGI (reference sequence). The CDR3 has 13 amino acids. Written as DNA, the CDR3 is TGTGCCAGCGCAGGGCGTGTAATAGATACGCAGTATTTT. The encoded protein is CASAGRVIDTQYF.

The V call is TRBV7-2, the J call TRBJ2-7; 12 nucleotides match TRBD2. V shed 1 base and J 2 bases; nucleotides not matched to a gene: 3. The CDR3 loop spans 16 amino acids. Germline V CDR1 and CDR2: SGHTA, FQGNSA. The CDR3 region is CASSLGTSGIPYEQYF. The CDR3, as DNA: TGTGCCAGCAGCTTAGGGACTAGCGGGATTCCCTACGAGCAGTACTTC. The entire variable domain, with the rest obtained from reference TRBV7-2 and TRBJ2-7, is as follows: GAGVSQSPSNKVTEKGKDVELRCDPISGHTALYWYRQSLGQGLEFLIYFQGNSAPDKSGLPSDRFSAERTGGSVSTLTIQRTQQEDSAVYLCASSLGTSGIPYEQYFGPGTRLTVT.

This clone was counted once. This rearrangement joins TRBV30 to TRBJ1-5; D ambiguous. V lost 2 bases and J 0 bases, leaving 11 bases between the germline ends. This CDR3 is 15 amino acids long. CDR1 and CDR2 (germline): GTSNPN, SVGIG (reference sequence). The CDR3 nucleotides are TGTGCCTGGAGTTCTGGTGCCTATAGCAATCAGCCCCAGCATTTT. Translation gives CAWSSGAYSNQPQHF.

V is TRBV28 and J is TRBJ2-4; a possible D gene is TRBD1 (5 bases). CDR1 and CDR2 from the germline V gene are MDHEN and SYDVKM. There are 13 residues in the CDR3. V was cut by 1 base and J by 7 bases, with 8 bases left in between. For the CDR3, the DNA is TGTGCCAGCAGTTTATCACAGGCGAACATTCAGTACTTC. It translates to CASSLSQANIQYF.